A selection of T cell receptor beta chains follows, all from one sample in a study of blood T cells in healthy people across ages. TCRdb recomputed calls from the 5' RACE reads with MiXCR, one row per CDR3 protein. The data hold 1.5 million to 2 million distinct CDR3 sequences, with 28% observed a single time. Sample: blood. These TCRs come from a woman aged 25 to 39 in good health. The CDR3 runs from the conserved cysteine through the conserved F or W. A D gene is named only where the DNA matches it firmly. Not every row has a clone size; where given, it reads once, few, many or a size class.

j_call,v_call,clone_size,d_call,cdr3_aa,cdr3_nt
TRBJ2-3,TRBV7-3,.,TRBD2,CASSSTGGREGWTDTQYF,TGTGCCAGCAGCTCCACCGGGGGGCGGGAGGGCTGGACAGATACGCAGTATTTT
TRBJ2-7,TRBV10-2,many,TRBD1,CASSEGTGVRYEQYF,TGCGCCAGCAGTGAGGGGACAGGGGTTCGCTACGAGCAGTACTTC
TRBJ2-7,TRBV15,many,.,CATSNGLRQTSSYEQYF,TGTGCCACCAGCAACGGATTAAGGCAGACGAGCTCCTACGAGCAGTACTTC
TRBJ1-6,TRBV6-1,few,.,CASSEAIGGLSPLHF,TGTGCCAGCAGTGAAGCGATCGGGGGTCTGTCACCCCTCCACTTT
TRBJ2-7,TRBV27,few,TRBD1,CASRTETGDHEQYF,TGTGCCAGCAGAACCGAGACAGGGGACCACGAGCAGTACTTC
TRBJ2-3,TRBV2,.,.,CASSNDWTSTDTQYF,TGTGCCAGCAGTAACGACTGGACGAGCACAGATACGCAGTATTTT
TRBJ2-1,TRBV7-9,many,TRBD1,CASSATGTGLWDEQFF,TGTGCCAGCAGCGCCACCGGGACAGGTCTTTGGGATGAGCAGTTCTTC
TRBJ2-4,TRBV20-1,many,.,CSASADRANIQYF,TGCAGTGCTAGCGCGGATCGGGCGAACATTCAGTACTTC
TRBJ2-1,TRBV10-3,.,.,CAITEKGQGRLAGDEQFF,TGTGCCATCACCGAGAAAGGACAGGGCCGGTTAGCGGGCGATGAGCAGTTCTTC
TRBJ2-1,TRBV7-9,many,.,CASRPSDASSYNEQFF,TGTGCCAGCAGACCCTCGGACGCAAGCTCCTACAATGAGCAGTTCTTC
TRBJ2-5,TRBV27,few,.,CASSLYSGLETQYF,TGTGCCAGCAGTTTATACTCGGGGTTAGAGACCCAGTACTTC
TRBJ2-3,TRBV4-2,.,.,CASSKIETPESGTQYF,TGTGCCAGCAGCAAAATCGAGACCCCGGAATCCGGTACGCAGTATTTT
TRBJ1-2,TRBV5-8,few,.,CASSEGLTRNYGYTF,TGTGCCAGCAGCGAAGGACTTACGCGGAACTATGGCTACACCTTC
TRBJ2-5,TRBV6-5,many,TRBD2,CASSYSSGVRETQYF,TGTGCCAGCAGTTACTCTAGCGGGGTTAGAGAGACCCAGTACTTC
TRBJ1-4,TRBV4-1,.,TRBD1,CASSQLSQGAREKPFF,TGCGCCAGCAGCCAACTGTCCCAGGGGGCCCGTGAAAAACCGTTTTTT
TRBJ1-5,TRBV12-3/TRBV12-4,.,.,CASRPTTAGQPQHF,TGTGCCAGCAGACCGACCACAGCGGGGCAGCCCCAGCATTTT
TRBJ2-1,TRBV7-6,few,.,CASSSVRNEQFF,TGTGCCAGCAGCTCCGTCCGGAATGAGCAGTTCTTC
TRBJ2-3,TRBV5-1,few,.,CASSTGDTDTQYF,TGCGCCAGCAGCACGGGGGACACAGATACGCAGTATTTT
TRBJ1-1,TRBV28,many,.,CASTSPARTLRSEAFF,TGTGCCAGCACTTCGCCTGCGCGGACCTTGAGGAGTGAAGCTTTCTTT
TRBJ2-5,TRBV14,.,TRBD2,CASSQDRKRDHQETQYF,TGTGCCAGCAGCCAAGATCGGAAGCGGGACCATCAAGAGACCCAGTACTTC
TRBJ2-7,TRBV7-9,few,.,CASGPSRWGSDEQYF,TGTGCCAGCGGCCCCAGCCGGTGGGGGTCCGACGAGCAGTACTTC
TRBJ2-7,TRBV11-2,.,TRBD2,CASSMGLAGPYEQYF,TGTGCCAGCAGCATGGGACTAGCGGGGCCCTACGAGCAGTACTTC
TRBJ1-1,TRBV6-2/TRBV6-3,.,.,CASTTLGRLNTEAFF,TGTGCCAGCACCACGCTGGGACGGCTAAACACTGAAGCTTTCTTT
TRBJ2-7,TRBV5-1,few,.,CASSLEGGSYNEQYF,TGCGCCAGCAGCTTGGAGGGAGGCTCCTACAATGAGCAGTACTTC
TRBJ1-1,TRBV10-3,few,.,CAISATQGLNTEAFF,TGTGCCATCAGTGCGACACAGGGACTGAACACTGAAGCTTTCTTT
TRBJ2-7,TRBV20-1,few,TRBD2,CSARRRTSGYEQYF,TGCAGTGCTAGACGCCGCACTAGCGGTTACGAGCAGTACTTC